This T cell receptor (beta chain) is from a study of PD-1 blockade in classical Hodgkin lymphoma. Germline V gene lookup returns CDR1 MRHNA and CDR2 SNTAGT. Trimming left V 5 bases short and J 1 base short, with 9 bases between. CDR3 length: 14 amino acids. Produced via immunoSEQ multiplex PCR; TCRdb's table is partial and in-frame only. This table has about 58,000 clones, approximately 90% appearing once. Relapse was seen in all patients after autologous stem cell transplantation, and brentuximab vedotin exposure was variable. The rearrangement uses TRBV6-4 and TRBJ2-1, with D perhaps TRBD1 (5 bases). This clonotype was sampled from a human donor with classical Hodgkin lymphoma. The sample in question was peripheral blood mononuclear cells (PBMCs), obtained before the second cycle of nivolumab. Written as DNA, the CDR3 is TGTGCCAGCAGTCAAAGGGGTTCCTACAATGAGCAGTTCTTC. This sequence encodes CASSQRGSYNEQFF.